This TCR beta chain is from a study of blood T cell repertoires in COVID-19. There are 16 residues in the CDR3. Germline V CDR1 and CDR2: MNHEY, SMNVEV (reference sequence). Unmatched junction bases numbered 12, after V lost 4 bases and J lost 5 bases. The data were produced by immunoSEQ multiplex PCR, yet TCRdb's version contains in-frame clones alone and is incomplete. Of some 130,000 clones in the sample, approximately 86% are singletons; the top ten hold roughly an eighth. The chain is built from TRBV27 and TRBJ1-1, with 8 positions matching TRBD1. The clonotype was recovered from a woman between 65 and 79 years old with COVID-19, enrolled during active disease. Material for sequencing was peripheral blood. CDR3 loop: CASSSYSTGGGTEAFF. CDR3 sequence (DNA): TGTGCCAGCAGTTCCTACTCCACAGGGGGTGGTACTGAAGCTTTCTTT.